Listed below are T cell receptor beta chains from one sample, sequenced in a study of cytomegalovirus exposure and HLA in healthy donors. The data were produced by immunoSEQ multiplex PCR, yet TCRdb's version contains in-frame clones alone and is incomplete. Here the sample spans roughly 100,000 clones, 79% being singletons. The sample taken for sequencing was PBMCs. These receptors originate from a male donor in good health and CMV-seropositive. CDR3s include the opening cysteine and the closing phenylalanine or tryptophan. The D gene is left open where the match is weak. Where a row states a size, it is once, few, many or the class of an expanded clone; other rows omit it.

TRBJ1-2	TRBD1	.	TRBV7-2	TGTGCCAGCAGCTTAGCCCAGGGGGACTATGGCTACACCTTC	CASSLAQGDYGYTF
TRBJ2-2	.	once	TRBV5-1	TGCGCCAGCAGCTCGGACAGTTACACCGGGGAGCTGTTTTTT	CASSSDSYTGELFF
TRBJ2-3	TRBD2	once	TRBV6-5	TGTGCCAGCAGCCACGAGACTAGCGGGGGCGATACGCAGTATTTT	CASSHETSGGDTQYF
TRBJ1-1	TRBD1	.	TRBV5-1	TGCGCCAGCAGCTCGGGACAGTTAAACACTGAAGCTTTCTTT	CASSSGQLNTEAFF
TRBJ2-2	.	.	TRBV9	TGTGCCAGCAGCGGACAGAACACCGGGGAGCTGTTTTTT	CASSGQNTGELFF
TRBJ2-5	.	.	TRBV2	TGTGCCAGCAGGGACAACCAAGAGACCCAGTACTTC	CASRDNQETQYF
TRBJ1-2	TRBD1	.	TRBV18	TGTGCCAGCTCACCAAATAGGGGACAGCTAAATACCTTC	CASSPNRGQLNTF
TRBJ1-1	TRBD1	.	TRBV7-9	TGTGCCAGCAGCCAGACAGGGGCCGGCATGAACACTGAAGCTTTCTTT	CASSQTGAGMNTEAFF
TRBJ2-1	.	.	TRBV27	TGTGCCAGCAGTTTATCGGGGCCGAACAATGAGCAGTTCTTC	CASSLSGPNNEQFF
TRBJ2-5	.	.	TRBV5-1	TGCGCCAGCAGCTTGGAGAGGAGTGTAGGAGAGACCCAGTACTTC	CASSLERSVGETQYF
TRBJ1-1	TRBD1	.	TRBV7-9	TGTGCCAGCAGCTACGGACAGGGGGTTTTCTTT	CASSYGQGVFF
TRBJ1-1	.	.	TRBV9	TGTGCCAGCAGCGCACCCCAGGGAACTGAAGCTTTCTTT	CASSAPQGTEAFF
TRBJ2-1	TRBD2	once	TRBV5-6	TGTGCCAGCAGCCTAGCGGGGGTCTCCTACAATGAGCAGTTCTTC	CASSLAGVSYNEQFF
TRBJ1-4	.	.	TRBV25-1	TGTGCCAGCAGTGGTTCCGACAGGAAAAATGAAAAACTGTTTTTT	CASSGSDRKNEKLFF
TRBJ1-2	.	.	TRBV28	TGTGCCAGCAGTCGTCGACAGCTCTATGGCTACACCTTC	CASSRRQLYGYTF
TRBJ1-5	.	.	TRBV10-3	TGTGCCATCAGTGAGGCAGGGGGCAATCAGCCCCAGCATTTT	CAISEAGGNQPQHF
TRBJ2-2	.	.	TRBV5-1	TGCGCCAGCAGCCCAGGGTGGAGGAACACCGGGGAGCTGTTTTTT	CASSPGWRNTGELFF
TRBJ1-5	TRBD1	.	TRBV2	TGTGCCAGCACTAAGGACAGGGGGGGTCAGCCCCAGCATTTT	CASTKDRGGQPQHF
TRBJ2-5	.	few	TRBV5-4	TGTGCCAGCAGCCTACAGGGTCGGGAGACCCAGTACTTC	CASSLQGRETQYF
TRBJ2-7	.	.	TRBV6-5	TGTGCCAGTCTCCGGACAGCGACCGGCGAGCAGTACTTC	CASLRTATGEQYF
TRBJ2-4	.	.	TRBV4-1	TGCGCCAGCAGCCAAGATAGGGCAGGGGAAGGGCGCATTCAGTACTTC	CASSQDRAGEGRIQYF
TRBJ2-7	.	.	TRBV6-5	TGTGCCAGCAGTTACTCGGACAGCTCCTACGAGCAGTACTTC	CASSYSDSSYEQYF
TRBJ2-3	.	.	TRBV7-2	TGTGCCAGCAGCTTGGCCCGCGGAAGCACAGATACGCAGTATTTT	CASSLARGSTDTQYF
TRBJ1-1	.	.	TRBV30	TGTGCCTGGAGTGTACAAGGTGGGAGTGGTGAAGCTTTCTTT	CAWSVQGGSGEAFF
TRBJ2-7	.	.	TRBV30	TGTGCCTACCTTTCTTTCCGCGGGCTCTGGTACTTC	CAYLSFRGLWYF
TRBJ1-1	TRBD1	.	TRBV11-2	TGTGCCAGCAGCTTAGATAGGGACAGACAAGCTTTCTTT	CASSLDRDRQAFF
TRBJ1-3	TRBD1	.	TRBV29-1	TGCAGCGTTGCGATCGCAGGGGGATCTGGAAACACCATATATTTT	CSVAIAGGSGNTIYF
TRBJ1-2	.	.	TRBV7-9	TGTGCCAGCAGCTTAGATTCCACGGTGACTAACTATGGCTACACCTTC	CASSLDSTVTNYGYTF
TRBJ2-6	.	.	TRBV6-1	TGTGCCAGCAGTGCGCGCTCTGGGGCCAACGTCCTGACTTTC	CASSARSGANVLTF
TRBJ2-2	TRBD1	.	TRBV5-6	TGTGCCAGCAGCTCTCGGTGGGGGACAGGGGGGACCGGGGAGCTGTTTTTT	CASSSRWGTGGTGELFF
TRBJ2-2	TRBD2	.	TRBV4-1	TGCGCCAGCAGCCCTCGTGTAGCGGGGGGACCGAACACCGGGGAGCTGTTTTTT	CASSPRVAGGPNTGELFF
TRBJ2-3	TRBD2	.	TRBV18	TGTGCCAGCTCACCGGATACTAGCGCAGATACGCAGTATTTT	CASSPDTSADTQYF
TRBJ2-5	TRBD1	.	TRBV27	TGTGCCAGCAGTCTCCCGGGGACAGGGGGCCAAGAGACCCAGTACTTC	CASSLPGTGGQETQYF
TRBJ1-2	.	once	TRBV29-1	TGCAGCGCTACAGATTCCTATGGCTACACCTTC	CSATDSYGYTF
TRBJ2-1	.	.	TRBV4-1	TGCGCCAGCAGCCAAGAGGCCCGGGGTCTCTACAATGAGCAGTTCTTC	CASSQEARGLYNEQFF
TRBJ1-5	.	.	TRBV2	TGTGCCAGCAGCGCTCAGGGGATGAGCAATCAGCCCCAGCATTTT	CASSAQGMSNQPQHF
TRBJ1-1	.	.	TRBV27	TGTGCCAGCAGTTTCTACAGCCAGAACACTGAAGCTTTCTTT	CASSFYSQNTEAFF
TRBJ1-2	TRBD1	.	TRBV4-1	TGCGCCAGCAGCCTCGTCCGGGACAGGGGGAGAGGGGGCTACACCTTC	CASSLVRDRGRGGYTF
TRBJ1-1	TRBD1	few	TRBV20-1	TGCAGTGCTAGAGATGCGACAGGGGTTTTCTTT	CSARDATGVFF
TRBJ1-1	.	.	TRBV5-6	TGTGCCAGCAGCTTACGCAGGGTAAGGATGAACACTGAAGCTTTCTTT	CASSLRRVRMNTEAFF
TRBJ2-3	TRBD2	.	TRBV29-1	TGCAGCGTCCGGACTAGCGGCCGTGATACGCAGTATTTT	CSVRTSGRDTQYF
TRBJ1-5	TRBD1	.	TRBV30	TGTGCCTACCGTGGACAGGGACCGGAGCAGCCCCAGCATTTT	CAYRGQGPEQPQHF
TRBJ2-1	.	.	TRBV13	TGTGCCAGCAGCACGGACATTGAGCAGTTCTTC	CASSTDIEQFF
TRBJ1-4	TRBD1	few	TRBV10-3	TGTGCCATCAGTGAGTCGAGGACAGGCACTAATGAAAAACTGTTTTTT	CAISESRTGTNEKLFF
TRBJ2-7	.	.	TRBV7-3	TGTGCCAGCAGCTTAGAAGGGGGCGAGCAGTACTTC	CASSLEGGEQYF
TRBJ2-7	TRBD2	.	TRBV5-4	TGTGCCAGCAGTTATGACGTCAACGGGAGGGCCGAGCAGTACTTC	CASSYDVNGRAEQYF
TRBJ2-3	TRBD1	.	TRBV6-6	TGTGCCAGCACCAAAGGGACAGCTGGCACAGATACGCAGTATTTT	CASTKGTAGTDTQYF
TRBJ1-2	.	.	TRBV4-2	TGTGCCAGCAGCCAAGGCAGGGGTGATGGCTACACCTTC	CASSQGRGDGYTF
TRBJ1-4	.	.	TRBV5-6	TGTGCCAGCAGCTTGGCGGGGTTCAAAGAAAAACTGTTTTTT	CASSLAGFKEKLFF
TRBJ2-5	TRBD1	.	TRBV4-1	TGCGCCAGCAGCCAAGATGCGACAGGGGGCCTGGAGACCCAGTACTTC	CASSQDATGGLETQYF
TRBJ1-6	.	.	TRBV7-6	TGTGCCAGCAGCCTTAGGCGGGGCGGTGAAAATTCACCCCTCCACTTT	CASSLRRGGENSPLHF
TRBJ2-5	.	.	TRBV12-5	TGTGCTAGTGGTTTGCAGGAGACCCAGTACTTC	CASGLQETQYF
TRBJ1-3	.	.	TRBV9	TGTGCCAGCAGCGTCGCGGTTTTGGGGCAGGCTGGAAACACCATATATTTT	CASSVAVLGQAGNTIYF